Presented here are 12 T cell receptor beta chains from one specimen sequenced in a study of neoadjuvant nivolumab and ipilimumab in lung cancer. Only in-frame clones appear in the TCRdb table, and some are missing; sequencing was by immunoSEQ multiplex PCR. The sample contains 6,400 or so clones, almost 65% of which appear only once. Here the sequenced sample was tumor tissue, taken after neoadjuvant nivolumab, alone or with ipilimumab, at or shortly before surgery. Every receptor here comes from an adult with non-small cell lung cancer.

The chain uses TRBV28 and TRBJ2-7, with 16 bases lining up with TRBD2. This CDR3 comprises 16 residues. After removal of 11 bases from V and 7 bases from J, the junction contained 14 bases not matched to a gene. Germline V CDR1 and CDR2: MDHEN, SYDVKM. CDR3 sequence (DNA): TGTGCCTCCGGGACTAGCGGGAGGGGGGGGAATTGGGAGCAGTACTTC. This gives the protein CASGTSGRGGNWEQYF.

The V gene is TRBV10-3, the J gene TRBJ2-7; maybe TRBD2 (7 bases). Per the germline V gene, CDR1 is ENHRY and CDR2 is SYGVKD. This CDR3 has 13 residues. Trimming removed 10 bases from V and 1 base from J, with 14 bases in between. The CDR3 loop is CASFRGGSYEQYF. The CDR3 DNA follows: TGTGCCAGCTTTAGGGGGGGATCCTACGAGCAGTACTTC.

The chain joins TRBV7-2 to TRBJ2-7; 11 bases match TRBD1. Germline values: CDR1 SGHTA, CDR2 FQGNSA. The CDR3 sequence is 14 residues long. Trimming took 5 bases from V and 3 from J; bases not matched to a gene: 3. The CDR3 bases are TGTGCCAGCAGCCGGACAGGGGGCAACTACGAGCAGTACTTC. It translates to CASSRTGGNYEQYF.

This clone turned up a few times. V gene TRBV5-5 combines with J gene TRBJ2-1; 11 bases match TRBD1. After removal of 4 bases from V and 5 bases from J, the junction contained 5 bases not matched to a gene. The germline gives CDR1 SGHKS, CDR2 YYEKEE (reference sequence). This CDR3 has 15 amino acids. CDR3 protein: CASSLGQGVHNEQFF. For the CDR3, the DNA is TGTGCCAGCAGCCTGGGACAGGGGGTTCACAATGAGCAGTTCTTC.

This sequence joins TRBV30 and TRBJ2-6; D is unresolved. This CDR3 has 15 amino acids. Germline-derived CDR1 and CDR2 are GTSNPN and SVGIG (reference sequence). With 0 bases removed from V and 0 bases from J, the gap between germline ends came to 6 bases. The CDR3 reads CAWSVLDSGANVLTF. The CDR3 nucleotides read TGTGCCTGGAGTGTACTCGACTCTGGGGCCAACGTCCTGACTTTC.

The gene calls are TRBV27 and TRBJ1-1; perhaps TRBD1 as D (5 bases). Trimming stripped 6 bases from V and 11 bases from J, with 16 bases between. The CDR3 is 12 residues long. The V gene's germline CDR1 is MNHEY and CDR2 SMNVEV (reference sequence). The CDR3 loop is CASSAGRQSAFF. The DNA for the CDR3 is TGTGCCAGCAGCGCCGGTCGACAGTCTGCTTTCTTT.

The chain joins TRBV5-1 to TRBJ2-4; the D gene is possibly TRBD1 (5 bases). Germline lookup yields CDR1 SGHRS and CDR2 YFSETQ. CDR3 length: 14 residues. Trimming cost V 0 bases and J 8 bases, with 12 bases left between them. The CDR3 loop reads CASSLAYTGDIQYF. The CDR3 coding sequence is TGCGCCAGCAGCTTGGCCTACACAGGAGACATTCAGTACTTC.

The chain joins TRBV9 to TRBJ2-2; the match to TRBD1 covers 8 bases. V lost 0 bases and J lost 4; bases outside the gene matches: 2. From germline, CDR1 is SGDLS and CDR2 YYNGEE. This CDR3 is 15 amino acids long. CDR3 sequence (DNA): TGTGCCAGCAGCGTAGGGACAGGGAGCACCGGGGAGCTGTTTTTT. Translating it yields CASSVGTGSTGELFF.

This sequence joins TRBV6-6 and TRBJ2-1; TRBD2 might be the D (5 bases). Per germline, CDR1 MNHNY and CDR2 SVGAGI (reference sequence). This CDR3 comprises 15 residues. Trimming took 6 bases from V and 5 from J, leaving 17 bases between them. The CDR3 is CASSLTTRLDNEQFF. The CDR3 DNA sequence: TGTGCCAGCAGCCTGACTACCCGGCTGGACAATGAGCAGTTCTTC.

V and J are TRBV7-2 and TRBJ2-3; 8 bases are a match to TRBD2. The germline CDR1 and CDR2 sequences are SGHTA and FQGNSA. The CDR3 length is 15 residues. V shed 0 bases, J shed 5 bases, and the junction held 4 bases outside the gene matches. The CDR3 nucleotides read TGTGCCAGCAGCTTAGCAGCGGGAGCAGGAGATACGCAGTATTTT. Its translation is CASSLAAGAGDTQYF.

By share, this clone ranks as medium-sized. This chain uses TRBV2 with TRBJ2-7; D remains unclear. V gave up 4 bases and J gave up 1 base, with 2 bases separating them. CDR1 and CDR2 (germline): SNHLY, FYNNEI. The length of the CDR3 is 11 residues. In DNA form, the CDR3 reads TGTGCCAGCAGTGGGTCCTACGAGCAGTACTTC. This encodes CASSGSYEQYF. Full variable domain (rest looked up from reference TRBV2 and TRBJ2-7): EPEVTQTPSHQVTQMGQEVILRCVPISNHLYFYWYRQILGQKVEFLVSFYNNEISEKSEIFDDQFSVERPDGSNFTLKIRSTKLEDSAMYFCASSGSYEQYFGPGTRLTVT.

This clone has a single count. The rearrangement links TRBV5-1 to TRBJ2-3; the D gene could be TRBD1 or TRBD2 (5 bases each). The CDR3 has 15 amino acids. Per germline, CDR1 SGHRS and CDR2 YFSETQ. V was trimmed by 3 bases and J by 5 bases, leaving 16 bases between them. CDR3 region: CASSSGLTAEDTQYF. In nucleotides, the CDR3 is TGCGCCAGCAGCTCGGGGCTGACAGCAGAAGATACGCAGTATTTT.